This T cell receptor (beta chain) stems from a study of CD4 T cells in relation to SARS-CoV-2 and coronaviruses. Overall study context: TCR beta CDR3s were sequenced after approximately ten-day antigen culture of PBMCs.

This clone was picked up a small number of times. Its antigen is not identified. Clones were sequenced by immunoSEQ multiplex PCR, and TCRdb holds only the in-frame ones, with some missing. The repertoire consists of around 15,000 clones, with about four fifths occurring once and the leading ten covering about 11%. CD4+ T cells from unexposed donors were obtained before the COVID-19 pandemic (2011-2018). After approximately 10 days of culture, CD4+ T cells were isolated. Unexposed-donor CD4+ T cells were probed with SARS-CoV-2 S/N and four cold-coronavirus spikes, cells permitting. The sequenced sample was CD4+ T cells from PBMCs, cultured in vitro. The sequence derives from a human donor in good health.

The CDR3 region is CASSLWGGDEKLFF. For the CDR3, the DNA is TGTGCCAGCAGCTTATGGGGGGGGGATGAAAAACTGTTTTTT. The genes are TRBV7-9 and TRBJ1-4, with a possible D match to TRBD1 (5 bases). The ends were cut back, 2 bases at V and 6 bases at J, with 10 bases in the middle. The V gene's germline CDR1 is SEHNR and CDR2 FQNEAQ (reference sequence). The CDR3 runs to 14 residues.